This T cell receptor (beta chain) was found in a study of shared clonotypes between healthy human individuals. Study background: For every donor, three CD4 naive, three CD4 memory, two CD8 naive and one CD8 memory plates were used.

Worth noting for this clone: Its antigen is unknown.

Study findings and constraints: Non-shared clonotypes had lower generation probabilities than those shared by all four donors.

Germline CDR1 is MDHEN and CDR2 is SYDVKM. The ends lost 7 bases at V and 1 base at J; junction bases unmatched: 13. There are 17 residues in the CDR3. Sequencing used immunoSEQ multiplex PCR; TCRdb keeps in-frame clones, though not all of them. The repertoire holds around 1.1 million clones, with about 80% as singletons. The TCR sequence derives from a man younger than 30 in good health. Some clones in this sample may be carry-over from other donors' samples. What was sequenced was memory CD4+ T cells from PBMCs. Specified subset: CD45RA-negative fraction. The rearrangement joins TRBV28 to TRBJ1-5; TRBD1 matches 7 bases. The DNA for the CDR3 is TGTGCCAGCATGTCCCCCGGGACAGCCCCGAGCAATCAGCCCCAGCATTTT. It translates to CASMSPGTAPSNQPQHF.